This is a list of T cell receptor beta chains from one sample in a study of blood T cells in healthy people across ages. TCRdb fed the 5' RACE reads into MiXCR, producing one record per CDR3 protein. Of roughly 1.9 million distinct CDR3 sequences listed, 30% to 40% are singletons. The specimen sequenced was blood. The receptor set was obtained from a human donor in good health. Both conserved end residues are part of each CDR3. The D gene is left open where the match is weak. Expanded clones are given a class, and other clones once, few, many or no size at all.

J | size | D | V | CDR3 | DNA
TRBJ2-1 | - | - | TRBV7-8 | CASSHSRTYNEQFF | TGTGCCAGCAGTCATAGCAGGACCTACAATGAGCAGTTCTTC
TRBJ2-5 | - | - | TRBV27 | CVSSTTGGVETQYF | TGTGTCAGCAGTACTACAGGGGGGGTTGAGACCCAGTACTTC
TRBJ1-1 | - | - | TRBV6-5 | CASGIYSGTEAFF | TGTGCCTCCGGGATATATAGTGGAACTGAAGCTTTCTTT
TRBJ1-2 | - | - | TRBV4-1 | CASMERIGRYGYTF | TGCGCCAGCATGGAACGTATAGGAAGATATGGCTACACCTTC
TRBJ2-7 | - | - | TRBV27 | CASSPSGTGVYEQYF | TGTGCCAGCAGTCCCTCCGGGACTGGCGTCTACGAGCAGTACTTC
TRBJ1-2 | few | TRBD1 | TRBV4-3 | CASSLTRGVNYGYTF | TGCGCCAGCAGCCTTACCAGGGGGGTGAACTATGGCTACACCTTC
TRBJ2-7 | - | - | TRBV29-1 | CSMRTTQHSSYNEQYF | TGCAGCATGAGGACAACCCAACACTCCTCCTACAATGAACAGTACTTC
TRBJ1-6 | few | TRBD1 | TRBV20-1 | CSGQGNNSPLHF | TGCAGTGGACAGGGTAATAATTCACCCCTCCACTTT
TRBJ1-5 | - | TRBD1 | TRBV7-6 | CASSLEAGTGNQPQHF | TGTGCCAGCAGCTTAGAAGCCGGGACAGGCAATCAGCCCCAGCATTTT
TRBJ2-5 | few | TRBD1 | TRBV15 | CATSRDQGAGKTQYF | TGTGCCACCAGCAGAGATCAGGGGGCCGGGAAGACCCAGTACTTC
TRBJ2-4 | few | TRBD1 | TRBV28 | CASTDRGAIQYF | TGTGCCAGTACTGACAGGGGGGCCATTCAGTACTTC
TRBJ2-3 | - | TRBD1 | TRBV3-1 | CASSSGQGAKSDTQYF | TGTGCCAGCAGCTCCGGACAGGGGGCGAAGTCAGATACGCAGTATTTT
TRBJ2-7 | - | TRBD1 | TRBV7-9 | CASSRRQGFYEQYF | TGTGCCAGCAGCCGTCGACAGGGCTTCTACGAGCAGTACTTC
TRBJ2-3 | few | TRBD2 | TRBV5-6 | CASSPRRSSGGRTDTQYF | TGTGCCAGCAGCCCGAGAAGGAGTAGCGGGGGACGCACAGATACGCAGTATTTT
TRBJ2-2 | - | TRBD2 | TRBV7-9 | CASTPIGLAGDGGELFF | TGTGCCAGCACCCCCATCGGACTAGCGGGGGATGGCGGGGAGCTGTTTTTT
TRBJ2-7 | - | TRBD1 | TRBV28 | CASADRGPHEQYF | TGTGCCAGCGCAGACAGGGGGCCCCACGAGCAGTACTTC
TRBJ2-5 | few | - | TRBV28 | CASTTQGKITQYF | TGTGCCAGCACCACGCAGGGGAAGATCACCCAGTACTTC
TRBJ2-7 | - | TRBD2 | TRBV3-1 | CASTRSGGHYEQYF | TGTGCCAGCACCCGAAGCGGGGGGCACTACGAGCAGTACTTC
TRBJ2-7 | - | TRBD1 | TRBV10-3 | CAINPNRGEEQYF | TGTGCCATCAATCCGAACAGGGGTGAGGAGCAGTACTTC
TRBJ2-5 | - | TRBD2 | TRBV4-2 | CASSQDVTSGQETQYF | TGTGCCAGCAGCCAAGATGTAACTAGCGGACAAGAGACCCAGTACTTC
TRBJ1-1 | - | - | TRBV6-2/TRBV6-3 | CASSYPGDTEAFF | TGTGCCAGCAGTTATCCGGGAGACACTGAAGCTTTCTTT
TRBJ2-3 | few | - | TRBV9 | CASSVAPGDTTDTQYF | TGTGCCAGCAGCGTAGCTCCGGGGGACACCACAGATACGCAGTATTTT
TRBJ1-2 | - | - | TRBV7-9 | CASSLAVAGRGYTF | TGTGCCAGCAGCTTAGCGGTGGCAGGGAGAGGCTACACCTTC
TRBJ2-1 | few | TRBD1 | TRBV4-3 | CASSQQNRDSRQFF | TGCGCCAGCAGCCAGCAAAACCGGGACAGTCGGCAGTTCTTC
TRBJ2-3 | - | - | TRBV7-9 | CASSLGPIVTDTDTQYF | TGTGCCAGCAGCTTAGGTCCAATAGTCACAGACACAGATACGCAGTATTTT
TRBJ2-2 | once | - | TRBV7-2 | CASSLAWTGELFF | TGTGCCAGCAGCTTAGCCTGGACCGGGGAGCTGTTTTTT
TRBJ2-1 | few | - | TRBV7-9 | CASSPGGPVDNEQFF | TGTGCCAGCAGCCCCGGGGGGCCCGTCGACAATGAGCAGTTCTTC
TRBJ1-2 | - | TRBD1 | TRBV9 | CASSPRQGSVGGYTF | TGTGCCAGCAGCCCCAGACAGGGGTCTGTTGGTGGCTACACCTTC
TRBJ2-4 | - | - | TRBV3-1 | CASSQAGTPKNIQYF | TGTGCCAGCAGCCAAGCAGGGACGCCCAAAAACATTCAGTACTTC
TRBJ2-3 | - | TRBD1 | TRBV10-3 | CAIGGDPPTGDGTDTQYF | TGTGCCATCGGTGGGGACCCTCCGACAGGGGACGGAACAGATACGCAGTATTTT
TRBJ2-7 | few | - | TRBV7-9 | CASSTLRGALYNEQYF | TGTGCCAGCAGCACCCTACGGGGGGCCTTATACAATGAGCAGTACTTC
TRBJ2-1 | many | TRBD1 | TRBV10-3 | CATAPGRDSYNEQFF | TGTGCCACCGCCCCAGGTAGGGACAGTTACAATGAGCAGTTCTTC
TRBJ1-5 | - | - | TRBV29-1 | CSVAWQGSNQPQHF | TGCAGCGTTGCTTGGCAGGGAAGCAATCAGCCCCAGCATTTT
TRBJ2-1 | - | - | TRBV11-2 | CASSLGVVNEQFF | TGTGCCAGCAGCTTAGGGGTAGTCAATGAGCAGTTCTTC
TRBJ1-2 | - | - | TRBV5-6 | CASSVFDYGYTF | TGTGCCAGCAGCGTGTTCGACTATGGCTACACCTTC
TRBJ1-2 | - | TRBD1 | TRBV27 | CASSSDRYHGYTF | TGTGCCAGCAGTTCGGACAGGTATCATGGCTACACCTTC
TRBJ2-7 | - | - | TRBV29-1 | CSVLGAAEDYEQYF | TGCAGCGTTCTCGGGGCGGCAGAAGATTACGAACAGTACTTC
TRBJ1-1 | few | TRBD1 | TRBV7-9 | CASSPKDRVRFMNTEAFF | TGTGCCAGCAGCCCGAAGGACAGGGTGAGGTTCATGAACACTGAAGCTTTCTTT
TRBJ2-7 | - | - | TRBV3-1 | CASSVPPDTQRRQYF | TGTGCCAGCAGCGTGCCCCCTGATACCCAGCGAAGGCAGTACTTC
TRBJ1-5 | - | - | TRBV29-1 | CSVDPGQGPQHF | TGCAGCGTTGACCCAGGCCAGGGGCCCCAGCATTTT
TRBJ2-3 | - | - | TRBV18 | CASSPRGNTDTQYF | TGTGCCAGCTCACCAAGGGGTAACACAGATACGCAGTATTTT
TRBJ2-3 | - | - | TRBV19 | CASSPPYKDTQYF | TGTGCCAGTAGTCCCCCTTACAAAGATACGCAGTATTTT
TRBJ1-5 | - | - | TRBV12-3/TRBV12-4 | CASSFSAGFQPQHF | TGTGCCAGCAGTTTTTCGGCAGGGTTTCAGCCCCAGCATTTT
TRBJ2-7 | - | - | TRBV15 | CATSLESRYEQYF | TGTGCCACCAGCTTAGAATCGAGGTACGAGCAGTACTTC
TRBJ2-5 | few | - | TRBV21-1 | CASSIPAGDTETQYF | TGTGCCAGCAGCATCCCAGCGGGGGATACGGAGACCCAGTACTTC
TRBJ2-5 | - | TRBD2 | TRBV6-5 | CASRGLAGSREQYF | TGTGCCAGCCGGGGGCTAGCGGGGAGCCGTGAGCAGTACTTC
TRBJ1-1 | - | TRBD1 | TRBV7-2 | CASSLRQGGRDTEAFF | TGTGCCAGCAGCCTCCGACAGGGCGGACGGGACACTGAAGCTTTCTTT
TRBJ1-2 | few | - | TRBV29-1 | CSVEEARAGGYTF | TGCAGCGTTGAAGAGGCGAGGGCGGGTGGCTACACCTTC
TRBJ2-7 | few | - | TRBV4-3 | CASSQVLGSEQYF | TGCGCCAGCAGCCAAGTGTTGGGGAGTGAGCAGTACTTC
TRBJ2-7 | many | - | TRBV7-2 | CASSPPTVRQYF | TGTGCCAGCAGCCCTCCAACGGTCCGGCAGTACTTC
TRBJ2-1 | - | - | TRBV6-2/TRBV6-3 | CASSYSGPPYNEQFF | TGTGCCAGCAGTTATTCGGGGCCCCCCTACAATGAGCAGTTCTTC
TRBJ2-1 | few | TRBD2 | TRBV6-5 | CASRPRLADYNEQFF | TGTGCCAGCAGACCCCGACTAGCGGACTACAATGAGCAGTTCTTC
TRBJ2-5 | - | - | TRBV29-1 | CGVEGVGWAQETQYF | TGCGGCGTTGAAGGTGTAGGGTGGGCCCAAGAGACCCAGTACTTC
TRBJ2-3 | - | TRBD1 | TRBV28 | CASSLSPGTGGFTDTQYF | TGTGCCAGCAGTTTATCGCCTGGGACAGGGGGTTTCACAGATACGCAGTATTTT
TRBJ2-6 | many | - | TRBV29-1 | CSVGGSYSSGANVLTF | TGCAGCGTTGGAGGGTCTTACAGCTCTGGGGCCAACGTCCTGACTTTC
TRBJ2-5 | - | - | TRBV19 | CASRTAGRETQYF | TGTGCCAGCCGCACGGCTGGGAGGGAGACCCAGTACTTC
TRBJ1-4 | - | TRBD1 | TRBV7-2 | CASSWDRRSEKLFF | TGTGCCAGCAGCTGGGACAGAAGGTCCGAAAAACTGTTTTTT
TRBJ1-2 | - | TRBD1 | TRBV27 | CASSSQGRPTYGYTF | TGTGCCAGCAGTTCACAGGGGAGGCCCACCTATGGCTACACCTTC
TRBJ2-5 | - | - | TRBV5-1 | CASSMVAKETQYF | TGCGCCAGCAGCATGGTAGCGAAAGAGACCCAGTACTTC